This TCR beta chain was recovered during a study of blood T cell repertoires in COVID-19. Study in general: The samples span acute and convalescent COVID-19 from the United States, Italy and Spain. The cDNA or gDNA used as material had been derived from T cells, B-cell-depleted T cells, or PBMCs.

In the authors' workflow: Nucleated cell counts were estimated from reference gene primer amplification. The method was immunoSEQ multiplex PCR; TCRdb's version includes in-frame clones alone and lacks a portion of them. The V and J calls and clone size come from that table; D and trimming were worked out from the DNA. The sample lists 70,000 to 85,000 clones, roughly nine tenths occurring once. The CDR3 has 15 amino acids. Trimming stripped 3 bases from V and 2 bases from J, with 8 bases between. The germline V gene has CDR1 SGHTA and CDR2 FQGNSA. Sequenced sample: peripheral blood. This sequence was found in a woman aged 45-60 years with active or convalescent COVID-19. The chain is built from TRBV7-2 and TRBJ2-6; D might be TRBD2 (6 bases). The CDR3 DNA follows: TGTGCCAGCAGCTTCGGAGGGGCTGGGGCCAACGTCCTGACTTTC. As protein: CASSFGGAGANVLTF.